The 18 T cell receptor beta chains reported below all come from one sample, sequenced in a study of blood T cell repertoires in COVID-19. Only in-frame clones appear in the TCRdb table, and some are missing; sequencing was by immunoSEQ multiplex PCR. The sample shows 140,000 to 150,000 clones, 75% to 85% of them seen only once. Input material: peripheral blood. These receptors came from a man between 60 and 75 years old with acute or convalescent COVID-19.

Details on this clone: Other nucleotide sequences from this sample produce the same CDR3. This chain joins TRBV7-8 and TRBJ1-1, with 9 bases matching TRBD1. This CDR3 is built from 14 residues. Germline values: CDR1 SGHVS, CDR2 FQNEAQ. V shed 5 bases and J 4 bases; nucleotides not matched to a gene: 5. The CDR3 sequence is CASSPDRGGTEAFF. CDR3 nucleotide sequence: TGTGCCAGCAGCCCGGACAGGGGTGGCACTGAAGCTTTCTTT. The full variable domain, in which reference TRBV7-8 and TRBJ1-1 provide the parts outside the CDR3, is GAGVSQSPRYKVAKRGQDVALRCDPISGHVSLFWYQQALGQGPEFLTYFQNEAQLDKSGLPSDRFFAERPEGSVSTLKIQRTQQEDSAVYLCASSPDRGGTEAFFGQGTRLTVV.

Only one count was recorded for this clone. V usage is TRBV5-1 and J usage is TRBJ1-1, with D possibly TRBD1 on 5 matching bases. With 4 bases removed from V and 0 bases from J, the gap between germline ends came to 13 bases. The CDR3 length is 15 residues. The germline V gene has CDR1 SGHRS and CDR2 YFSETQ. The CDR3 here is CASSREPTVNTEAFF. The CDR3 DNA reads TGCGCCAGCAGCCGAGAACCGACAGTGAACACTGAAGCTTTCTTT.

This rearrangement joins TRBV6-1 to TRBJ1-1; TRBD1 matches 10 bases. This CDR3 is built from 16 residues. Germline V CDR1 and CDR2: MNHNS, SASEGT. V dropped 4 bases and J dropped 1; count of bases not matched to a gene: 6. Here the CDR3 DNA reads TGTGCCAGCAGTGTTGGGACAGGGGTCCAGAACACTGAAGCTTTCTTT. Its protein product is CASSVGTGVQNTEAFF.

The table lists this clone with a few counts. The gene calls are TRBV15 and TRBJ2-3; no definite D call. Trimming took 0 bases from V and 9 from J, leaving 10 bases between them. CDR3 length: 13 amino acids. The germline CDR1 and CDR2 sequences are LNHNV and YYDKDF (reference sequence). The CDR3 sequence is CATSRERTETQYF. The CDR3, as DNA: TGTGCCACCAGCAGAGAGAGAACGGAGACGCAGTATTTT.

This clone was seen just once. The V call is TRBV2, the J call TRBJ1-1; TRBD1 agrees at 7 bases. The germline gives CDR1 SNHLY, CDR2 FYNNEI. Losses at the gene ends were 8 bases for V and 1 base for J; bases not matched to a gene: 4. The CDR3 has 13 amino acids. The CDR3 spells CASGGQQNTEAFF. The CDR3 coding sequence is TGTGCCAGCGGGGGACAGCAGAACACTGAAGCTTTCTTT. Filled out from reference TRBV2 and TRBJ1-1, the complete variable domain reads EPEVTQTPSHQVTQMGQEVILRCVPISNHLYFYWYRQILGQKVEFLVSFYNNEISEKSEIFDDQFSVERPDGSNFTLKIRSTKLEDSAMYFCASGGQQNTEAFFGQGTRLTVV.

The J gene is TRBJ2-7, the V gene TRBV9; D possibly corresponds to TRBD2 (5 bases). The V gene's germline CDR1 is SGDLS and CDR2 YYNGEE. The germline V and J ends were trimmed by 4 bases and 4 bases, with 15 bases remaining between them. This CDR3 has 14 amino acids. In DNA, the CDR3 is TGTGCCAGCAGCCCTCAGCGGAGGCCTTACGAGCAGTACTTC. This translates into CASSPQRRPYEQYF.

CDR3 in amino acids: CASSLVGTRSYEQYF. In DNA form, the CDR3 reads TGTGCCAGCAGTTTGGTAGGGACTCGCTCCTACGAGCAGTACTTC. The chain has TRBV27 and TRBJ2-7; a weak D match, TRBD2 (6 bases). This CDR3 is built from 15 residues. CDR1 and CDR2 (germline): MNHEY, SMNVEV (reference sequence). Trimming removed 3 bases at V and 0 bases at J, with 12 bases between.

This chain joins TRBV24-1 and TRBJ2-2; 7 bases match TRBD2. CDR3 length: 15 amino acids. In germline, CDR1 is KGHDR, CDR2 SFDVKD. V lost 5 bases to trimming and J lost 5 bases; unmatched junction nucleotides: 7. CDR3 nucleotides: TGTGCCACCAGTGTCGGGGGGATGGGGACCGGGGAGCTGTTTTTT. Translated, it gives CATSVGGMGTGELFF.

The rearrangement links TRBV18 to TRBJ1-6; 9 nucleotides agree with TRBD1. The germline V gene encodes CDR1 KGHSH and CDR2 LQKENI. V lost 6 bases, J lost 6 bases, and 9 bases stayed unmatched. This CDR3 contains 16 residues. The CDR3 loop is CASSLGQGRTNSPLHF. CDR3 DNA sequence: TGTGCCAGCTCTCTCGGACAGGGGAGAACTAATTCACCCCTCCACTTT.

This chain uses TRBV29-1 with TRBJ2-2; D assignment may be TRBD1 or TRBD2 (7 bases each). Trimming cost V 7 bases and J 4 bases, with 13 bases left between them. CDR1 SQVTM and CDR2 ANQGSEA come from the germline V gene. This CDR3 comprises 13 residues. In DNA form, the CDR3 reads TGCAGCGGGGGAGGGGGCGGCACCGGGGAGCTGTTTTTT. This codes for CSGGGGGTGELFF.

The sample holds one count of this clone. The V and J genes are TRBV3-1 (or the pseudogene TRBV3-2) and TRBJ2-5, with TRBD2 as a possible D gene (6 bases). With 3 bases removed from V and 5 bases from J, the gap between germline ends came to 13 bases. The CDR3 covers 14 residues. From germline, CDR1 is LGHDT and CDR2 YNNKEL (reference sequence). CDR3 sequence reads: CASSHRRGHETQYF. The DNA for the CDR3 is TGTGCCAGCAGCCATCGGAGGGGTCACGAGACCCAGTACTTC.

CDR3 loop: CASSETGYYTF. CDR3 nucleotides: TGTGCCAGCAGTGAGACAGGTTACTACACCTTC. This chain connects TRBV6-1 to TRBJ1-2, with a possible D match to TRBD1 (6 bases). CDR1 and CDR2 from the germline V gene are MNHNS and SASEGT. CDR3 size: 11 residues. V gave up 3 bases and J gave up 10 bases, with 9 bases separating them.

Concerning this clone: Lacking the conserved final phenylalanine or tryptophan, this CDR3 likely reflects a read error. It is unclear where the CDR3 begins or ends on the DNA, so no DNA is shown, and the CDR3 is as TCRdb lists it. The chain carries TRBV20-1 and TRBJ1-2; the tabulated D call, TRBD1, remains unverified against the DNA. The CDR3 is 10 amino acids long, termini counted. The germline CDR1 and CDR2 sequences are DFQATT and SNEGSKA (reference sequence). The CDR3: CSAVRVWGFE.

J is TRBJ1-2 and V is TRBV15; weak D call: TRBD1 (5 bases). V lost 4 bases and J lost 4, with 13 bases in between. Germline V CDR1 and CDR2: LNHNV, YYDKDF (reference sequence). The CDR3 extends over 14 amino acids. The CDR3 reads CATSIQGGPYGYTF. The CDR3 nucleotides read TGTGCCACCAGCATCCAGGGAGGCCCCTATGGCTACACCTTC.

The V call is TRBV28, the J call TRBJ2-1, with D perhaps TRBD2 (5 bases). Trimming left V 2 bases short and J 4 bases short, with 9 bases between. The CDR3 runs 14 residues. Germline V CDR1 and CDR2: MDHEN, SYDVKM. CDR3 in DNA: TGTGCCAGCAGTTTAGCATGGGAGTACAATGAGCAGTTCTTC. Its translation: CASSLAWEYNEQFF.

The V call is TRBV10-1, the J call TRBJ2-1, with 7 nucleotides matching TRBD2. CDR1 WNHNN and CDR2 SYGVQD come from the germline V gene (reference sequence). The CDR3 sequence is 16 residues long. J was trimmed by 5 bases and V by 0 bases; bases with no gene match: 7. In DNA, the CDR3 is TGCGCCAGCAGTGAGTCGATGTCTAGCGGCCACAATGAGCAGTTCTTC. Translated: CASSESMSSGHNEQFF.

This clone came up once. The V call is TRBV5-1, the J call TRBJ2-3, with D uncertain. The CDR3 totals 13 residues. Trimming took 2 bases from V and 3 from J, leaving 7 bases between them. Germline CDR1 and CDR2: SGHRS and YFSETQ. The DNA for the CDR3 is TGCGCCAGCAGCTTCCTAAAGACAGATACGCAGTATTTT. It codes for CASSFLKTDTQYF.

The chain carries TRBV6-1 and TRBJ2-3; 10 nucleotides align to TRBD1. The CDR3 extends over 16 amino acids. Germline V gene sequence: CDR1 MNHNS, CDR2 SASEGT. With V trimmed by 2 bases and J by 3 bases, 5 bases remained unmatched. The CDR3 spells CASSEFLGQGTDTQYF. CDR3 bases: TGTGCCAGCAGTGAATTTCTGGGACAGGGGACAGATACGCAGTATTTT.